What follows are 4 T cell receptor beta chains derived from one specimen sequenced in a study of blood T cells in healthy people across ages. A second PCR, run for roughly 7 to 12 cycles, used a sample-barcoded 5' primer plus a J-beta primer mix. One entry per CDR3 protein, called by TCRdb with MiXCR from the 5' RACE reads. The sample yields about 680,000 distinct CDR3 sequences, more than 40% seen once. Specimen: blood. Every receptor here comes from a woman aged 55-69 years in good health.

This chain links TRBV7-2 with TRBJ2-7; 10 bases are shared with TRBD1. The CDR3 totals 15 residues. The V gene's germline CDR1 is SGHTA and CDR2 FQGNSA. V shed 4 bases, J shed 5 bases, and the junction held 8 bases outside the gene matches. In DNA, the CDR3 is TGTGCCAGCAGCTCAGAGCGGGACAGGGGCCACGAGCAGTACTTC. It translates to CASSSERDRGHEQYF.

The genes are TRBV24-1 and TRBJ2-1; 13 bases fit TRBD2. Germline V gene sequence: CDR1 KGHDR, CDR2 SFDVKD. The CDR3 spans 17 residues. Trimming took 2 bases from V and 7 from J; bases not matched to a gene: 7. The CDR3 region is CATSDSGLAGVVNEQFF. CDR3 sequence (DNA): TGTGCCACCAGTGATTCAGGACTAGCGGGAGTGGTAAATGAGCAGTTCTTC.

This clonotype has more than one count but fewer than ten. The V gene is TRBV7-9, the J gene TRBJ2-1; D is unclear. Germline CDR1 reads SEHNR; CDR2 reads FQNEAQ (reference sequence). Trimming took off 5 bases at V and 5 bases at J, with 16 bases between the two ends. There are 15 residues in the CDR3. The CDR3 sequence is CASSVTAAGNNEQFF. The DNA of the CDR3 is TGTGCCAGCAGCGTCACAGCTGCCGGAAACAATGAGCAGTTCTTC.

This clonotype was detected only once. DNA of the CDR3: TGCGCCAGCAGCCAAGAATACCTCGGCAATCAGCCCCAGCATTTT. This sequence encodes CASSQEYLGNQPQHF. This sequence joins TRBV4-3 and TRBJ1-5; no definite D call. CDR1 and CDR2 (germline): LGHNA, YSLEER. V was trimmed by 0 bases and J by 2 bases, leaving 8 bases between them. This CDR3 is 15 amino acids long.